Sequencing of this T cell receptor beta chain was carried out in a study of cytomegalovirus exposure and HLA in healthy donors (dated by TCRdb to the late 2010s). Background for the entire study: An earlier analysis of roughly 610 of the donors reported about 280 Gb of sequence data and 95 million to 130 million unique TCR beta sequences obtained from some 200 million T cells. An early release covering roughly 580 HLA-typed donors comprised about 300 gigabases of sequencing data and around 80 million unique TCR sequences. The genetic ancestry cluster associated with self-reported Caucasian donors included around four fifths of the 398 genotyped donors. The aim of the study was to test whether cataloging public T cell receptors could identify signatures of past pathogen exposure. The study used immunosequencing to profile the T cell repertoires of hundreds of subjects and linked those repertoires to cytomegalovirus serostatus. Besides the first cohort of 666 subjects, a separate validation cohort made up of over a hundred different subjects was used. High-throughput TCR immunosequencing, statistical association of individual TCRs with disease status, and machine learning were combined to predict cytomegalovirus infection status. In a later analysis, previously published TCR beta repertoires from several hundred donors were re-analyzed and high-resolution HLA genotyping was added so that TCR occurrence patterns could be studied. The later analysis used no new phenotypic data to find candidate immune exposures, relying instead on TCR beta sequences and their occurrence across donors. An earlier analysis of around 580 of the donors used high-throughput TCR beta sequencing to judge whether each TCR beta V gene segment behaved as functional or pseudogenic. Alongside the repertoire data, information on donor age, sex, ethnicity and CMV serostatus was compiled. Genome-wide SNP genotypes for about 65% of the roughly 670 donors were used in a later genetic analysis, which treated that subset as a discovery cohort. Every repertoire in the discovery cohort had been generated on one and the same sequencing platform. HLA typing included class I and class II loci at four-digit resolution. The number of donors typed differed by locus, with 629-630 for A, B, C, DRB1 and DQB1, roughly 520 for DQA1, 606 for DPA1, and roughly 450 for DPB1. Roughly five DR-DQ haplotypes were handled as single units for association and clustering, since linkage in the cohort was strong. Across some 400 genotyped donors of the cohort, an average of roughly 200,000 unique TCR beta nucleotide sequences per donor were sequenced, and 15% to 20% of those sequences were non-productive.

The cohort comprised hundreds of healthy bone marrow donors. All cohort members were sampled while nominally healthy, although unrecorded immune exposures were likely present. The donor tested CMV seropositive, placing the donor among the 290 or so seropositive members of the cohort. A peripheral blood sample was collected from each donor, and TCR beta sequencing was performed on peripheral blood mononuclear cells. Genomic DNA extraction from the blood cell samples was performed with the Qiagen DNeasy Blood Extraction Kit. With respect to this clone: Its binding antigen is unknown. No quality values exist for individual bases; no much larger clone is one base distant.

Broad study findings and their caveats: Most TCR sequences were seen in very few donors, while some public TCRs were found in many individuals. Because HLA typing was unavailable for some donors at each locus, only the typed subset was used in association tests. A further reported finding was that TCR beta sequences accurately predicted the HLA-A and HLA-B alleles for most subjects in the first cohort. The earlier analysis of nearly 600 of the donors excluded roughly 17 rarely observed V segments, including chromosome 9 orphons, because counts were too low. It was suggested by the authors that the approach could potentially be generalized to other disease states and immunological phenotypes. A later genetic analysis reported fewer N-insertions in productive TCRs among donors in an Asian-associated ancestry cluster than the approximately 700-donor mean. Specific HLA alleles were associated with 15,000 to 20,000 TCR beta sequences at a false discovery rate of 0.05 in a later analysis. V-gene and J-gene trimming of TCR beta chains was associated with a missense DCLRE1C variant in a later genetic analysis, and the association was replicated in an independent cohort. A later analysis found that HLA-associated TCR beta chains were more clonally expanded and had lower generation probabilities than equally common non-associated chains. Broadly in line with IMGT annotations, most TCR beta V segments showed up in productive rearrangements about 90% or about 30% of the time in an earlier analysis of several hundred of the donors. In this cohort, only TCR beta chains were sequenced, and detectable features were limited by the absence of alpha or paired-chain data. Some IMGT-functional V segments, including TRBV6-2 and TRBV6-3, could not be told apart with the 87-base-pair reads, so those segments were excluded. In vitro tests confirmed that a few of the cytomegalovirus-associated TCR beta chains recognize cytomegalovirus antigens. A later analysis found that most CMV-associated TCR beta chains appeared HLA-restricted, with HLA associations seemingly driven largely by CMV exposure. The classifier was reported to diagnose cytomegalovirus status with high specificity and sensitivity in both the original and validation cohorts. A later analysis found that TCR association rates varied across HLA loci, with DRB1 alleles showing the most associated TCRs and HLA-C alleles the fewest. Correlated functional status among segregating V segments might be attributable to linkage disequilibrium, but an unknown experimental factor could not be ruled out. In a later analysis, several top co-occurrence clusters were reported to appear linked to parvovirus B19, influenza, CMV and Epstein-Barr virus. A cluster of highly shared sequence variants was judged likely to be a technical artifact of the sequencing pipeline. Presence/absence analyses assumed roughly uniform sequencing depth across donors, an assumption that may not hold. Strong co-occurrence of HLA alleles, especially DR and DQ, made assigning TCR associations to individual alleles difficult. A total of roughly 160 TCR beta chains were listed by the study as associated with cytomegalovirus. Immune exposure information for the cohort was limited to CMV serostatus.

The germline V gene (reference sequence) gives CDR1 as SGHAT and CDR2 as FQDESV. From its cysteine to its phenylalanine, the CDR3 spans 13 amino acids. Just CDR3 DNA is preserved here, 39 bases in frame from base 1. At the junction V is shortened by 5 bases and J by 3 bases, with 10 bases in between. Receptors were amplified or captured by the immunoSEQ multiplex PCR assay. For the multiplex PCR, a mixture combining 60 forward primers for TCR Vbeta segments and 13 reverse primers for TCR Jbeta segments was used. The CDR3 region of rearranged TCR beta genes was amplified from genomic DNA by a multiplex PCR assay. On the Illumina HiSeq System, the amplified TCR beta libraries were sequenced as 87-base-pair reads. As for the authors' bioinformatics: A later analysis counted some 80 million unique TCR beta chains across the 666 repertoires, and 10 million to 11 million of these chains were shared by at least two donors. Raw reads were error-corrected and collapsed into unique sequences by a nearest-neighbor algorithm in which closely related sequences were merged to remove PCR and sequencing errors. To assign V, D and J gene segments, CDR3 sequences were aligned to IMGT reference sequences. Each retained sequence needed at least a six-nucleotide match to both a V gene segment and a J gene segment. A rearrangement was called productive if the CDR3 had no stop codons and remained in frame with V and J, and every other rearrangement was called non-productive. Following IMGT convention, CDR3 was defined as the stretch from the second conserved V-encoded cysteine to the conserved J-encoded phenylalanine. In an earlier analysis of around 570 of the donors, sequences lacking an unambiguous match to a single V gene segment were excluded. In an earlier analysis of approximately 500 of the donors, a V segment was called functional when productive rearrangements were above 56.7%, and segregating when the standard deviation between donors exceeded 5%. A statistical classification framework was built for diagnosing cytomegalovirus status from the catalog of TCR beta chain sequences. In a later analysis, TCR nucleotide sequences were compared against IMGT/GENE-DB human TR gene sequences so that V and J genes could be assigned. Using the TCRdist pipeline, a later analysis assigned CDR3 sequences along with most-parsimonious VDJ recombination scenarios. In a later analysis, each TCR beta chain was defined by its CDR3 amino acid sequence together with its V-gene family, and reads without a unique V-gene family were excluded. As a way to deal with suspected cross-contamination and a sequencing artifact, a later analysis dropped roughly 600 nucleotide sequences that were highly shared and had low generation probability. For each public chain, a later analysis derived a clonal expansion index from normalized ranks of inferred template counts within each repertoire. A later analysis computed generation probabilities with a VDJ recombination model fitted to out-of-frame rearrangements, and checked the results against IGoR. Hypergeometric tests were used in a later analysis to score TCR-TCR, TCR-HLA and TCR-CMV co-occurrence, with a repertoire-size bias correction applied to the TCR pairs. A later analysis estimated false discovery rates by permuting HLA or CMV assignments 20 times. A later analysis grouped co-occurring TCRs with DBSCAN, adding TCRdist sequence similarity when clustering within HLA-allele-positive subsets. Co-occurrence clustering excluded repertoires with fewer than 30,000 or more than 120,000 public chains, plus five with anomalous nucleotide sharing. As stored in TCRdb, this immuneACCESS dataset retains in-frame rearrangements with V and J assigned. A fraction of the clones does not appear; measured against another copy, unresolved V genes explain less than half of the discrepancy, and the remainder lacks a known reason. From that table come the V and J calls and clone size; the DNA was used to work out D and trimming. The sample includes some 91,000 clones, with about nine tenths observed a single time. The ten largest make up approximately 9.2% of the sample.

Recombination linked TRBV11-1 to TRBJ1-2; a tentative D match to TRBD1 spans 5 bases. Material: PBMCs. This receptor was identified in a young man in good health and CMV-seropositive. The CDR3 here reads CASSPTGDYGYTF. The nucleotide sequence is TGTGCCAGCAGCCCAACAGGCGACTATGGCTACACCTTC.